Listed below are T cell receptor beta chains from one sample, sequenced in a study of cytomegalovirus exposure and HLA in healthy donors. Repertoires were generated with immunoSEQ multiplex PCR, while TCRdb's copy carries only in-frame clones and drops some. Of around 130,000 clones listed, approximately 81% are singletons. Sequenced: PBMCs. These receptors all come from a woman in her 40s in good health and CMV-seronegative. CDR3s include the opening cysteine and the closing phenylalanine or tryptophan. D genes are given only for firm matches. The size of a clone is reported for some rows only, either as once, few or many, or as a class for expanded clones.

TRBV19	TRBJ1-6	once	.	TGTGCCAGTAGTACGGATAGACAGTCTAATTCACCCCTCCACTTT	CASSTDRQSNSPLHF
TRBV7-2	TRBJ1-2	.	TRBD1	TGTGCCAGCAGCCAAGACAGGGACTATGGCTACACCTTC	CASSQDRDYGYTF
TRBV6-1	TRBJ2-7	.	.	TGTGCCAGCAGTGAGGCAGGATCAACCTACGAGCAGTACTTC	CASSEAGSTYEQYF
TRBV5-4	TRBJ1-1	few	TRBD1	TGTGCCAGCAGCCGACAGGGGAGCACTGAAGCTTTCTTT	CASSRQGSTEAFF
TRBV10-1	TRBJ2-3	.	TRBD2	TGCGCCAGCAGTGGACTAGCGGGAGACCTTTGGGGGGATACGCAGTATTTT	CASSGLAGDLWGDTQYF
TRBV5-1	TRBJ2-7	.	TRBD1	TGCGCCAGCAGCTTACGACAGGGTAACTACGAGCAGTACTTC	CASSLRQGNYEQYF
TRBV6-6	TRBJ1-5	.	.	TGTGCCAGCAGTTACATCGTCGGGGACTGGAATCAGCCCCAGCATTTT	CASSYIVGDWNQPQHF
TRBV29-1	TRBJ1-2	.	.	TGCAGCGTTGTGAGCAGGGGAAGTGGGGATGGCTACACCTTC	CSVVSRGSGDGYTF
TRBV6-6	TRBJ2-7	few	.	TGTGCCAGCAGTAGGACAGACTCCTACGAGCAGTACTTC	CASSRTDSYEQYF
TRBV5-4	TRBJ1-1	.	.	TGTGCCAGCAGCCCCCCCCTCGGCAGGGGAAACACTGAAGCTTTCTTT	CASSPPLGRGNTEAFF